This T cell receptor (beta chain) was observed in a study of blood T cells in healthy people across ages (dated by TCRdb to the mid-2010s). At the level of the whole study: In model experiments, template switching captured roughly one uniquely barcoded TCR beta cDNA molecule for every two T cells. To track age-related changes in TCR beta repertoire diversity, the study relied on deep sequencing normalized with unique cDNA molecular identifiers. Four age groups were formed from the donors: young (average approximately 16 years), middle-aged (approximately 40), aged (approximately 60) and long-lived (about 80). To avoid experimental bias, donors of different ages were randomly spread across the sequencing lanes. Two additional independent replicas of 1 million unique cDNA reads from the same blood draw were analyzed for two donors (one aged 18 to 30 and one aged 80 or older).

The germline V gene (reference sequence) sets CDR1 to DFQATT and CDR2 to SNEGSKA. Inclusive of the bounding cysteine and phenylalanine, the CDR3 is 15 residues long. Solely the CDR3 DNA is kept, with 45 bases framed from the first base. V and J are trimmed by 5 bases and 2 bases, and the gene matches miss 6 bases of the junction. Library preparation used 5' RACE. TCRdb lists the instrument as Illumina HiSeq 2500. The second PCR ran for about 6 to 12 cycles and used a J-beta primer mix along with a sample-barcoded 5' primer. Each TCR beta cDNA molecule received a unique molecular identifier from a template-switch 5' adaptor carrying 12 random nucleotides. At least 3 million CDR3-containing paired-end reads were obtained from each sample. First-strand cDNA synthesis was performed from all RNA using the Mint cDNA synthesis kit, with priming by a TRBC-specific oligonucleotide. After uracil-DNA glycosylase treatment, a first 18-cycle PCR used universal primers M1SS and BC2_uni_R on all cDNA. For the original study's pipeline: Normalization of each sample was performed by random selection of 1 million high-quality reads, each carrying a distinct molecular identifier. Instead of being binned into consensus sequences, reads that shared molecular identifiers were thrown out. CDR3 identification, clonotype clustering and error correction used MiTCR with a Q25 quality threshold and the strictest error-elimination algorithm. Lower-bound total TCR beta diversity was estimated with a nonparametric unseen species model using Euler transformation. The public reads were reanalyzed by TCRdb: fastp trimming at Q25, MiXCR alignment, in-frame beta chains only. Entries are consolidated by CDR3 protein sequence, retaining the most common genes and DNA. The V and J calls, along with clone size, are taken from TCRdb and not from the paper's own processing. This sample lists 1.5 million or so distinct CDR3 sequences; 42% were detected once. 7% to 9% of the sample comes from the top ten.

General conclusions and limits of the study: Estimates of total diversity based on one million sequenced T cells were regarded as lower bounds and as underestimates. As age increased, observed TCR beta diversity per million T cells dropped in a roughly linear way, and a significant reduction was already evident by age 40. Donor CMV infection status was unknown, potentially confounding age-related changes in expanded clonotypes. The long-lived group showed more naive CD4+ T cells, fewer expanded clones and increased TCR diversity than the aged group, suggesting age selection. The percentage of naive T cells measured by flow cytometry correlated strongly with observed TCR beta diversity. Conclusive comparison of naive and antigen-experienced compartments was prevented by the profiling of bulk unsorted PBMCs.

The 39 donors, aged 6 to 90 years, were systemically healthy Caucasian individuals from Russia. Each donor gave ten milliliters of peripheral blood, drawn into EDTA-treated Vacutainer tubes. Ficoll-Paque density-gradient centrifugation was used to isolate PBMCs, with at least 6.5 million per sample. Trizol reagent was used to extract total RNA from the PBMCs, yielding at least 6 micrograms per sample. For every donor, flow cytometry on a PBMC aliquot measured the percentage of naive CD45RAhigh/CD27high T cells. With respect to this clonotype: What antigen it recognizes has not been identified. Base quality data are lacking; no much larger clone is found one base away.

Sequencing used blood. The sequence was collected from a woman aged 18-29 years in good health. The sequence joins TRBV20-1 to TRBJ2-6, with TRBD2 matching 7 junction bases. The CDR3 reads CSALRAGTGANVLTF. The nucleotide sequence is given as TGCAGTGCTCTCCGAGCGGGGACTGGGGCCAACGTCCTGACTTTC.